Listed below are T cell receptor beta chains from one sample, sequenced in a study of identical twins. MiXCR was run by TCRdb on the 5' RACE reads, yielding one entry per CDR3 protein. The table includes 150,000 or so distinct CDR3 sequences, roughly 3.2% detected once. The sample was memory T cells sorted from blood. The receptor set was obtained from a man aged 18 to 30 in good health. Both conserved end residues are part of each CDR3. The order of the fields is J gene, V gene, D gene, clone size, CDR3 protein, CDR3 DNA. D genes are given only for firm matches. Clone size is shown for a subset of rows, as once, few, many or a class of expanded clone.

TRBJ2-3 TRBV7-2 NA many CASSLEGLGTQYF TGTGCCAGCAGCTTAGAAGGGCTGGGGACGCAGTATTTT
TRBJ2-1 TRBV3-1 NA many CASSQGTGAGKQFF TGTGCCAGCAGCCAAGGGACCGGGGCGGGAAAGCAGTTCTTC
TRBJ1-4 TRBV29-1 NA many CSVEQLGKLFF TGCAGCGTTGAGCAGCTGGGAAAACTGTTTTTT
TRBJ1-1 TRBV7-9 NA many CASSLAGSPNTEAFF TGTGCCAGCAGCTTAGCGGGCAGCCCGAACACTGAAGCTTTCTTT
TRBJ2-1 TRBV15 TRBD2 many CATSRDSTSGSDEQFF TGTGCCACCAGCAGAGATTCGACTAGCGGAAGCGATGAGCAGTTCTTC
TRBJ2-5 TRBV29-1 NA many CSVYRGGETQYF TGCAGCGTTTATAGGGGCGGTGAGACCCAGTACTTC
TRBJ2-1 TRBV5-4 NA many CASSFGTHPNEQFF TGTGCCAGCAGCTTCGGGACTCACCCAAATGAGCAGTTCTTC
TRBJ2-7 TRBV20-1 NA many CSAPPAGDEQYF TGCAGTGCTCCTCCAGCTGGGGACGAGCAGTACTTC
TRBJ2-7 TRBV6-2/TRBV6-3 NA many CASSTRDTAYEQYF TGTGCCAGCAGTACGCGGGACACTGCCTACGAGCAGTACTTC
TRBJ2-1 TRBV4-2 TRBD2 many CASSQGLTSGSLKFSDEQFF TGTGCCAGCAGCCAAGGGTTAACTAGCGGGAGCTTAAAATTTTCCGATGAGCAGTTCTTC
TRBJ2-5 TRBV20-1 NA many CSARWQVRGGTQYF TGCAGTGCTAGATGGCAGGTCCGCGGCGGGACCCAGTACTTC
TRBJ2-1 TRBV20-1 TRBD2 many CSASGTSGYNEQFF TGCAGTGCTTCCGGGACTAGCGGATACAATGAGCAGTTCTTC
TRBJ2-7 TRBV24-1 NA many CATSLTDYEQYF TGTGCCACCAGTCTGACAGACTACGAGCAGTACTTC
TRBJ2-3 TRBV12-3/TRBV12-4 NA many CASSLEGGRTDTQYF TGTGCCAGCAGTTTAGAAGGCGGACGCACAGATACGCAGTATTTT
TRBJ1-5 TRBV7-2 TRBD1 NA CASSQRRDSSFNQPQHF TGTGCCAGCAGCCAACGCCGGGACAGTTCGTTTAATCAGCCCCAGCATTTT
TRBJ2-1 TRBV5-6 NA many CASSFFGLDDNEQFF TGTGCCAGCAGCTTTTTCGGACTGGACGACAATGAGCAGTTCTTC
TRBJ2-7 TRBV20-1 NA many CSARVGADYEQYF TGCAGTGCTAGAGTGGGGGCCGACTACGAGCAGTACTTC
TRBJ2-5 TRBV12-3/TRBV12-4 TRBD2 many CASTTLGGGARETQYF TGTGCCAGCACCACTTTGGGGGGGGGAGCTAGGGAGACCCAGTACTTC
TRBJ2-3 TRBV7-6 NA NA CASSLAGQGRDTQYF TGTGCCAGCAGCTTAGCGGGGCAGGGTAGAGATACGCAGTATTTT
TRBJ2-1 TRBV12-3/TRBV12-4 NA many CASSTGYSYNEQFF TGTGCCAGCAGTACAGGGTACTCCTACAATGAGCAGTTCTTC